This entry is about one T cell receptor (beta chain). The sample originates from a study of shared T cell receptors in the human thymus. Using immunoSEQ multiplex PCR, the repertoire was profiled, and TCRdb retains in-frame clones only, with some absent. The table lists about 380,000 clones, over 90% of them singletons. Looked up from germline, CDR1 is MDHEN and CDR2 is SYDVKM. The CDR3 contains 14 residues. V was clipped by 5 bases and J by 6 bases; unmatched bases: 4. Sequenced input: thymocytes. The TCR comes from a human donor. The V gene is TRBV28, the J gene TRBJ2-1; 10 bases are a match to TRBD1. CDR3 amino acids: CASSIWDRGNEQFF. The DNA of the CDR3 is TGTGCCAGCAGTATCTGGGACAGGGGCAATGAGCAGTTCTTC.